This T cell receptor beta chain was recorded in a study of blood T cell repertoires in COVID-19. Study at large: The analysed material was cDNA or gDNA that came from T cells, B-cell-depleted T cells, or PBMCs.

Assay: immunoSEQ multiplex PCR; the TCRdb copy retains only in-frame clones and omits some. The sample carries 100,000 to 110,000 clones, around four fifths recorded once. The sequenced sample was peripheral blood. The receptor comes from a woman aged 70-85 years with acute or convalescent COVID-19.

CDR3 nucleotide sequence: TGTGCCAGTAGTAAGACAACCAACACTGAAGCTTTCTTT. Residues: CASSKTTNTEAFF. This rearrangement joins TRBV19 to TRBJ1-1; the D is unclear. CDR1 LNHDA and CDR2 SQIVND come from the germline V gene (reference sequence). The CDR3 length is 13 residues. Trimming cost V 4 bases and J 2 bases, with 8 bases left between them.